What follows are 17 T cell receptor beta chains derived from one specimen sequenced in a study of T-cell reconstitution after alpha-beta-depleted transplantation in children. Library preparation (for TCRbeta) was performed with unique molecular identifiers. TCRdb analysed the PCR reads with MiXCR anew, one entry per CDR3 protein. This sample has about 980,000 distinct CDR3 sequences, with about 31% found just once. This sample comprised PBMCs, mostly from graft donor cells, obtained 360 days after TCRalphabeta/CD19-depleted stem cell transplant. The source is a boy under two years old who had a stem cell transplant for SCID, so the T cells may come from the graft donor.

The chain joins TRBV20-1 to TRBJ1-4; D gene uncertain. This CDR3 has 14 residues. Germline V gives CDR1 DFQATT, CDR2 SNEGSKA (reference sequence). The V end lost 3 bases, the J end lost 4 bases, and 12 bases lay between the germline ends. As DNA, the CDR3 is TGCAGTGCTAGGGAGCCAGGCGTTAATGAAAAACTGTTTTTT. Its protein product is CSAREPGVNEKLFF.

This clonotype has more than one count but fewer than ten. This chain uses TRBV5-5 with TRBJ2-3; TRBD2 agrees at 7 bases. V trimming: 4 bases; J trimming: 1 base; junction bases outside the gene matches: 9. The germline gives CDR1 SGHKS, CDR2 YYEKEE (reference sequence). CDR3 size: 16 residues. Here the CDR3 DNA reads TGTGCCAGCAGCATCGTACGGCGGGAGCGCACAGATACGCAGTATTTT. Amino acids: CASSIVRRERTDTQYF.

The chain joins TRBV12-3 or TRBV12-4 to TRBJ2-1, with 8 bases fitting TRBD2. This CDR3 comprises 16 residues. The trim removed 5 bases at V and 2 bases at J, leaving 8 bases unmatched. This chain's CDR3 is CASSLLGRGAYNEQFF. The CDR3 DNA is TGTGCCAGCAGTCTCCTCGGGAGGGGGGCCTACAATGAGCAGTTCTTC.

The gene calls are TRBV4-1 and TRBJ2-1; no clear D. The V gene's germline CDR1 is MGHRA and CDR2 YSYEKL. The CDR3 extends over 13 amino acids. With 4 bases removed from V and 12 bases from J, the gap between germline ends came to 16 bases. DNA for the CDR3: TGCGCCAGCAGCCCGACCCGCTCCCACGGGCAGTTCTTC. Encoded protein: CASSPTRSHGQFF.

The chain recombines TRBV7-9 with TRBJ1-2, with D perhaps TRBD1 (6 bases). Germline V CDR1 and CDR2: SEHNR, FQNEAQ (reference sequence). Trimming cost V 5 bases and J 8 bases, with 18 bases left between them. The CDR3 runs 14 residues. The CDR3 DNA sequence: TGTGCCAGCAGCCCCGAAATGTCGGGGGGCGGCTACACCTTC. This codes for CASSPEMSGGGYTF.

This clonotype was seen only a few times. For the CDR3, the DNA is TGTGCCAGCAGTTCGACATATTCAGATACGCAGTATTTT. Protein product: CASSSTYSDTQYF. The V and J genes are TRBV28 and TRBJ2-3; D gene ambiguous. CDR1 MDHEN and CDR2 SYDVKM come from the germline V gene. Deletions cut 4 bases from V and 4 bases from J, with 9 bases between. The CDR3 is made up of 13 amino acids.

V gene TRBV7-3 combines with J gene TRBJ2-1; 9 nucleotides line up with TRBD1. Germline V gene lookup returns CDR1 SGHTA and CDR2 FQGTGA. This CDR3 is 16 amino acids long. Unmatched junction bases numbered 10, after V lost 5 bases and J lost 5 bases. CDR3 loop: CASSKTGTGLDNEQFF. In nucleotides, the CDR3 is TGTGCCAGCAGCAAAACCGGGACAGGGTTGGACAATGAGCAGTTCTTC.

This sequence joins TRBV12-3 or TRBV12-4 and TRBJ2-5, with D tentatively TRBD1 (6 bases). Trimming took 6 bases from V and 5 from J, leaving 13 bases between them. This CDR3 has 13 residues. The CDR3 bases are TGTGCCAGCAGGGGGGCCGTTCTGGAGACCCAGTACTTC. Translated: CASRGAVLETQYF.

This clonotype was detected many times. The CDR3 is CASSLLAAYNEQFF. CDR3 coding DNA: TGCGCCAGCAGCTTATTAGCGGCATACAATGAGCAGTTCTTC. The gene calls are TRBV5-1 and TRBJ2-1; weak D call: TRBD2 (6 bases). The CDR3 runs to 14 residues. V was pared by 2 bases and J by 4 bases, with 10 bases between. CDR1 and CDR2 (germline): SGHRS, YFSETQ.

The chain carries TRBV12-3 or TRBV12-4 and TRBJ1-1; D gene unclear. CDR3 length equals 14 residues. Trimming stripped 0 bases from V and 1 base from J, with 6 bases between. The CDR3 here is CASSLAAQNTEAFF. The CDR3 nucleotides are TGTGCCAGCAGTTTAGCGGCTCAGAACACTGAAGCTTTCTTT.

The chain combines TRBV5-8 with TRBJ2-4; D is perhaps TRBD1 (6 bases). Per the germline V gene, CDR1 is SGHTS and CDR2 is YDEGEE. The CDR3 runs 17 residues. V lost 2 bases and J lost 2, with 17 bases in between. Here the CDR3 DNA reads TGTGCCAGCAGCTTATTTTCCGGGACATTCTCCAAAAACATTCAGTACTTC. Translated: CASSLFSGTFSKNIQYF.

The chain combines TRBV5-1 with TRBJ2-5; 9 bases match TRBD1. V was clipped by 3 bases and J by 4 bases; unmatched bases: 7. CDR1 and CDR2 from the germline V gene are SGHRS and YFSETQ. CDR3 length: 15 residues. The CDR3 region is CASSSRDRDVETQYF. The CDR3 DNA reads TGCGCCAGCAGCTCCCGGGACAGGGATGTAGAGACCCAGTACTTC. Drawing the rest from reference TRBV5-1 and TRBJ2-5, the complete variable domain is KAGVTQTPRYLIKTRGQQVTLSCSPISGHRSVSWYQQTPGQGLQFLFEYFSETQRNKGNFPGRFSGRQFSNSRSEMNVSTLELGDSALYLCASSSRDRDVETQYFGPGTRLLVL.

This clonotype has only a few counts. The chain links TRBV5-1 to TRBJ2-4; 8 bases are shared with TRBD2. Germline CDR1 and CDR2: SGHRS and YFSETQ. There are 16 residues in the CDR3. V trimming: 4 bases; J trimming: 9 bases; junction bases outside the gene matches: 15. The CDR3 loop reads CASSHGGLEPRGIQYF. CDR3 DNA sequence: TGCGCCAGCAGCCACGGGGGACTAGAACCGCGGGGCATTCAGTACTTC.

This clonotype was recorded only once. This chain connects TRBV29-1 to TRBJ1-4, with D possibly TRBD1 on 6 matching bases. The CDR3 runs to 16 residues. The V end was cut by 4 bases, the J end by 0 bases, with 15 bases between. CDR1 is SQVTM and CDR2 is ANQGSEA in the germline V gene. The DNA for the CDR3 is TGCAGCGTTGGAGGGGGTATGGGAGCAACTAATGAAAAACTGTTTTTT. This codes for CSVGGGMGATNEKLFF. Based on the CDR3 plus reference TRBV29-1 and TRBJ1-4, the full variable domain is SAVISQKPSRDICQRGTSLTIQCQVDSQVTMMFWYRQQPGQSLTLIATANQGSEATYESGFVIDKFPISRPNLTFSTLTVSNMSPEDSSIYLCSVGGGMGATNEKLFFGSGTQLSVL.

In this sample, this clonotype turned up a few times. The J gene is TRBJ2-1, the V gene TRBV4-1; D unclear. Germline V gene lookup returns CDR1 MGHRA and CDR2 YSYEKL. CDR3 size: 15 residues. The V and J ends lost 3 bases and 9 bases respectively, with 18 bases between them. This CDR3 reads CASSHGRAVIAEQFF. In nucleotides, the CDR3 is TGCGCCAGCAGCCATGGTCGCGCGGTAATTGCTGAGCAGTTCTTC.

This sequence joins TRBV29-1 and TRBJ2-3; D gene unclear. The CDR3 spans 12 residues. Germline CDR1 reads SQVTM; CDR2 reads ANQGSEA. Trimming cost V 4 bases and J 5 bases, with 10 bases left between them. The chain's CDR3 is CSVGLGLDTQYF. The CDR3 DNA follows: TGCAGCGTTGGTTTGGGCCTAGATACGCAGTATTTT.

The V call is TRBV5-6, the J call TRBJ1-1; TRBD1 matches at 7 bases. CDR1 is SGHDT and CDR2 is YYEEEE in the germline V gene. Germline trimming cut 6 bases from V and 0 bases from J; bases unmatched to any gene: 8. CDR3 length equals 15 residues. The CDR3: CASTRGGPMNTEAFF. The CDR3 coding sequence is TGTGCCAGCACCCGAGGGGGCCCGATGAACACTGAAGCTTTCTTT.